The 20 T cell receptor beta chains given below trace back to one sample, sequenced in a study of T cell responses to AZD1222 COVID-19 vaccine. Method: immunoSEQ multiplex PCR; TCRdb's copy keeps in-frame clones and lacks some. The sample consists of about 160,000 clones, under 95% of them appearing once. The sample consisted of peripheral blood, taken 28 days after the second AZD1222 dose. The receptors here all came from an adult who received the AZD1222 COVID-19 vaccine.

J is TRBJ1-2 and V is TRBV5-4; 10 nucleotides match TRBD1. The CDR3 consists of 17 residues. The trim removed 3 bases at V and 1 base at J, leaving 9 bases unmatched. Looked up from germline, CDR1 is SGHNT and CDR2 is YYREEE (reference sequence). CDR3 residues: CASSSRTGGDFNYGYTF. CDR3 bases: TGTGCCAGCAGCTCCCGGACAGGGGGAGATTTTAACTATGGCTACACCTTC.

This clone was seen a single time. This chain links TRBV28 with TRBJ1-3; D is uncertain. Germline V gene lookup returns CDR1 MDHEN and CDR2 SYDVKM. The CDR3 consists of 15 residues. V shed 7 bases and J shed 0 bases, with 13 bases lying between them. CDR3 nucleotides: TGTGCCAGCAATCTACCAGGAAGCTCTGGAAACACCATATATTTT. Translating gives CASNLPGSSGNTIYF. The full variable domain, in which reference TRBV28 and TRBJ1-3 provide the parts outside the CDR3, is DVKVTQSSRYLVKRTGEKVFLECVQDMDHENMFWYRQDPGLGLRLIYFSYDVKMKEKGDIPEGYSVSREKKERFSLILESASTNQTSMYLCASNLPGSSGNTIYFGEGSWLTVV.

A note on this clone: This same CDR3 is encoded by further DNA sequences in the sample. The V gene is TRBV5-1, the J gene TRBJ2-5; D is unresolved. The CDR3 has 11 residues. The V gene's germline CDR1 is SGHRS and CDR2 YFSETQ. The germline V and J ends were trimmed by 0 bases and 3 bases, with 0 bases remaining between them. CDR3 DNA sequence: TGCGCCAGCAGCTTGGAAGAGACCCAGTACTTC. Translating it yields CASSLEETQYF.

This clone came up once. CDR3 protein: CASSPGQGTGELFF. DNA for the CDR3: TGTGCCAGCTCACCTGGACAGGGGACCGGGGAGCTGTTTTTT. This chain joins TRBV18 and TRBJ2-2; 9 bases match TRBD1. From germline, CDR1 is KGHSH and CDR2 LQKENI. The V and J ends lost 3 bases and 5 bases, in that order; junction bases with no gene match: 1. CDR3 length equals 14 residues.

V gene TRBV6-5 combines with J gene TRBJ1-5, with 8 bases aligning to TRBD1. V lost 11 bases, J lost 4 bases, and 7 bases stayed unmatched. The germline CDR1 and CDR2 sequences are MNHEY and SVGAGI. The CDR3 sequence is 13 residues long. The CDR3 DNA reads TGTGCCGGACAGGGATCGGGGAATCAGCCCCAGCATTTT. Protein: CAGQGSGNQPQHF.

The chain uses TRBV2 and TRBJ1-6; no clear D. Trimming cost V 7 bases and J 5 bases, with 12 bases left between them. Looked up from germline, CDR1 is SNHLY and CDR2 is FYNNEI. The CDR3 length is 14 residues. CDR3 in DNA: TGTGCCAGCAAGGGCGAACCTCATAATTCACCCCTCCACTTT. Protein product: CASKGEPHNSPLHF.

V usage is TRBV3-1 (or the pseudogene TRBV3-2) and J usage is TRBJ2-3, with 15 bases that match TRBD2. Germline CDR1 reads LGHDT; CDR2 reads YNNKEL (reference sequence). CDR3 length equals 17 residues. The ends lost 6 bases at V and 3 bases at J; junction bases unmatched: 7. The CDR3 coding sequence is TGTGCCAGCAGTCCTTGGACTAGCGGGGGGGCTACAGATACGCAGTATTTT. It translates to CASSPWTSGGATDTQYF.

V and J are TRBV6-6 and TRBJ2-7, with 8 positions matching TRBD2. There are 15 residues in the CDR3. Germline CDR1 is MNHNY and CDR2 is SVGAGI (reference sequence). V lost 2 bases to trimming and J lost 6 bases; unmatched junction nucleotides: 9. CDR3 DNA: TGTGCCAGCAGTTACCCGGGGGGGCATCGAGGCGAGCAGTACTTC. It is translated as CASSYPGGHRGEQYF.

This chain uses TRBV11-3 with TRBJ1-6, with no clear D. This CDR3 region has 13 residues. The V end was cut by 6 bases, the J end by 6 bases, with 9 bases between. The germline V gene has CDR1 SGHNT and CDR2 YENEEA. The CDR3 nucleotides are TGTGCCAGCAGGTTGATAGGTAATTCACCCCTCCACTTT. This gives the protein CASRLIGNSPLHF.

V gene TRBV9 combines with J gene TRBJ2-2, with 13 bases identical to TRBD2. The V and J ends lost 3 bases and 2 bases, in that order; junction bases with no gene match: 4. This CDR3 contains 17 residues. Looked up from germline, CDR1 is SGDLS and CDR2 is YYNGEE. DNA of the CDR3: TGTGCCAGCAGCGCGACTAGCGGGGGGTCTAACACCGGGGAGCTGTTTTTT. This sequence encodes CASSATSGGSNTGELFF.

The V and J genes are TRBV18 and TRBJ2-2; no firm D call. CDR3 length: 18 residues. V lost 3 bases, J lost 6 bases, and 23 bases lay in between. Germline values: CDR1 KGHSH, CDR2 LQKENI. The CDR3 DNA is TGTGCCAGCTCACCCTATCGACTGAAGGATAAGCCCGCCGGGGAGCTGTTTTTT. Translation gives CASSPYRLKDKPAGELFF. Complete variable domain (other parts from reference TRBV18 and TRBJ2-2): NAGVMQNPRHLVRRRGQEARLRCSPMKGHSHVYWYRQLPEEGLKFMVYLQKENIIDESGMPKERFSAEFPKEGPSILRIQQVVRGDSAAYFCASSPYRLKDKPAGELFFGEGSRLTVL.

This rearrangement joins TRBV7-8 to TRBJ1-1, with 12 nucleotides matching TRBD1. The ends lost 0 bases at V and 6 bases at J; junction bases unmatched: 5. Germline V lookup: CDR1 SGHVS, CDR2 FQNEAQ. The CDR3 runs to 16 residues. The CDR3 bases are TGTGCCAGCAGCTTAGCGTTCGGGACAGGGGGCCCTGAAGCTTTCTTT. Translating it yields CASSLAFGTGGPEAFF.

The chain carries TRBV3-1 (or the pseudogene TRBV3-2) and TRBJ1-4, with unresolved D. CDR3 size: 15 residues. V lost 1 base to trimming and J lost 5 bases, with 11 bases between them. Germline-derived CDR1 and CDR2 are LGHDT and YNNKEL (reference sequence). The chain's CDR3 is CASSQGETGNEKLFF. CDR3 DNA sequence: TGTGCCAGCAGCCAAGGGGAGACCGGGAATGAAAAACTGTTTTTT.

Worth noting for this clone: This sample includes further DNA sequences coding for the same CDR3. This chain links TRBV5-1 with TRBJ1-1; D is unclear. This CDR3 region has 12 residues. V was shortened by 2 bases and J by 5 bases, with 7 bases between the two germline ends. Germline assignment: CDR1 SGHRS and CDR2 YFSETQ. CDR3 protein: CASSLGRTEAFF. The CDR3 nucleotides are TGCGCCAGCAGCTTAGGGAGAACTGAAGCTTTCTTT.

The chain combines TRBV12-3 or TRBV12-4 with TRBJ2-4; D may be TRBD2 (5 bases). The CDR3 length is 11 residues. The V and J ends lost 10 bases and 8 bases respectively, with 12 bases between them. CDR3 in amino acids: CATGVSYIQYF. The CDR3 bases are TGTGCCACCGGGGTTAGTTACATTCAGTACTTC.

Comment on this clone: At one boundary the junction diverges from the germline segment, which might be a read error. This same CDR3 is encoded by further DNA sequences in the sample. The chain is built from TRBV9 and TRBJ2-1; 10 bases align to TRBD2. CDR3 length equals 17 residues. The germline CDR1 and CDR2 sequences are SGDLS and YYNGEE. The CDR3 nucleotides read TGTGCCAGTAGCGTAGCTACTAGCGGGGCGAAATACAATGAGCAGTTCTTC. It encodes CASSVATSGAKYNEQFF.

The chain joins TRBV9 to TRBJ2-1; D unclear. The CDR3 loop spans 14 amino acids. V was shortened by 2 bases and J by 2 bases, with 8 bases between the two germline ends. Germline V lookup: CDR1 SGDLS, CDR2 YYNGEE. CDR3 sequence (DNA): TGTGCCAGCAGCGTTGAACCAGCCTACAATGAGCAGTTCTTC. It translates to CASSVEPAYNEQFF.

The genes are TRBV19 and TRBJ1-3, with no clear D. The length of the CDR3 is 14 residues. Germline lookup yields CDR1 LNHDA and CDR2 SQIVND (reference sequence). V dropped 3 bases and J dropped 1 base, with 7 bases sitting between them. The CDR3 sequence is CASSIGQSGNTIYF. The CDR3 DNA sequence: TGTGCCAGTAGTATTGGGCAGTCTGGAAACACCATATATTTT.

The chain has TRBV28 and TRBJ2-6; no clear D gene. V dropped 8 bases and J dropped 2 bases, with 4 bases sitting between them. The length of the CDR3 is 12 residues. Germline V gene lookup returns CDR1 MDHEN and CDR2 SYDVKM. The CDR3 DNA reads TGTGCCAGCGGCCCTGGGGCCAACGTCCTGACTTTC. Translation: CASGPGANVLTF.

This sequence joins TRBV9 and TRBJ1-6; D is unclear. CDR1 and CDR2 from the germline V gene are SGDLS and YYNGEE. The length of the CDR3 is 20 residues. The ends were cut back, 3 bases at V and 0 bases at J, with 22 bases in the middle. In nucleotides, the CDR3 is TGTGCCAGCAGCGAAGATCCCCGGACTGACCGGAGCTCCTATAATTCACCCCTCCACTTT. Its translation: CASSEDPRTDRSSYNSPLHF.